The clone carrying this TCR beta chain was detected once. Authors' analysis steps: It was from reference gene primer amplification that nucleated cell counts were estimated. Sequenced by immunoSEQ multiplex PCR; TCRdb stores in-frame clones only, minus some. That table gives V, J and clone size, and the DNA gave D and trimming. The table lists 150,000 to 200,000 clones, 75% to 95% of them singletons. Trimming removed 4 bases from V and 5 bases from J, with 5 bases in between. CDR1 is SQVTM and CDR2 is ANQGSEA in the germline V gene. The CDR3 has 10 residues. This sample is drawn from a study of blood T cell repertoires in COVID-19. As for the study in general: Samples of COVID-19 (acute and convalescent) were obtained from the United States, Italy and Spain. From T cells, B-cell-depleted T cells, or PBMCs came the material, which was cDNA or gDNA.

The TCR comes from a man in his fifties or sixties with acute or convalescent COVID-19. V usage is TRBV29-1 and J usage is TRBJ2-5; D not resolved. Sequencing was performed on peripheral blood. In DNA form, the CDR3 reads TGCAGCGTTGCGGAGGAGACCCAGTACTTC. Its protein product is CSVAEETQYF.